Listed here is a single T cell receptor (beta chain). These data come from a study of blood T cell repertoires in COVID-19. As for the study in general: COVID-19 samples, acute and convalescent, were from the United States, Italy and Spain.

Original handling: For nucleated cells, counts were estimated from reference gene primer amplification. The table came from immunoSEQ multiplex PCR; TCRdb's copy has only in-frame clones and leaves some out. Clone size and V and J calls were adopted from that table, with D and trimming inferred from the DNA. The sample contains 400,000 to 450,000 clones, 75% to 90% of which appear only once. Recovered Cohort 3 donors showed two negative PCRs, clearance, or symptom resolution. CDR1 and CDR2 from the germline V gene are SGHVS and FQNEAQ. V gave up 3 bases and J gave up 1 base, with 12 bases separating them. This CDR3 spans 15 amino acids.

The source is a young man who had recovered from COVID-19. Material: PBMCs or T cells enriched from blood (not recorded which). The chain recombines TRBV7-8 with TRBJ1-1; the D gene is possibly TRBD1 (5 bases). CDR3 sequence reads: CASSLWARENTEAFF. In DNA form, the CDR3 reads TGTGCCAGCAGCTTGTGGGCCAGGGAGAACACTGAAGCTTTCTTT.